This T cell receptor beta chain was documented in a study of blood T cell repertoires in COVID-19. This clone was detected only a few times. Authors' analysis steps: Amplification of reference gene primers provided the estimated nucleated cell counts. Assay: immunoSEQ multiplex PCR; the TCRdb copy retains only in-frame clones and omits some. The V and J calls and clone size come from that table; D and trimming were worked out from the DNA. The data contain about 120,000 clones, 84% of them singletons. The sample consisted of PBMCs or T cells enriched from blood (not recorded which). The TCR sequence derives from a woman aged 30 to 39 who had recovered from COVID-19.

CDR3 amino acids: CASSQTSVETQYF. The CDR3 DNA follows: TGTGCCAGCAGCCAGACTAGCGTGGAGACCCAGTACTTC. This chain connects TRBV12-3 or TRBV12-4 to TRBJ2-5; TRBD2 matches at 8 bases. V shed 6 bases, J shed 5 bases, and the junction held 5 bases outside the gene matches. The CDR3 totals 13 residues.